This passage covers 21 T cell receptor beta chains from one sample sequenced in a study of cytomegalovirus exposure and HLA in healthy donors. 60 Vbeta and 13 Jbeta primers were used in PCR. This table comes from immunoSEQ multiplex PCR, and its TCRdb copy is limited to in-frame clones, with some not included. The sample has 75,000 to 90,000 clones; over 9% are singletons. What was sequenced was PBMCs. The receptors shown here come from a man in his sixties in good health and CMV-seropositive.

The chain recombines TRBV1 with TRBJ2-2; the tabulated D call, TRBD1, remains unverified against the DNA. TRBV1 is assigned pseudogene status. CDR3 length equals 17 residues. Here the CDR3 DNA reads TGCACCAGCAGCCAAGTTCGATTACAGGAAGGGGTCGGGGAGCTGTTTTTT. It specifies CTSSQVRLQEGVGELFF.

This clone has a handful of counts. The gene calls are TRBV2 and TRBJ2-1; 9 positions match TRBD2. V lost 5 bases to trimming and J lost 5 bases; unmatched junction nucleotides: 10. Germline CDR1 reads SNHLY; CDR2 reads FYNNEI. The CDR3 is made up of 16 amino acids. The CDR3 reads CASSLLTSGSHNEQFF. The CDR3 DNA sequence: TGTGCCAGCAGTCTATTGACTAGCGGATCGCACAATGAGCAGTTCTTC.

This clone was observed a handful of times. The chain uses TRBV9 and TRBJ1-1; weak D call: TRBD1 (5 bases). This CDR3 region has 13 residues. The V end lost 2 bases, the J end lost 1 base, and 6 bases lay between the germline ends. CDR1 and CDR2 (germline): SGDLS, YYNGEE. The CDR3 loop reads CASSVTGNTEAFF. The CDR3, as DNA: TGTGCCAGCAGCGTTACAGGGAACACTGAAGCTTTCTTT.

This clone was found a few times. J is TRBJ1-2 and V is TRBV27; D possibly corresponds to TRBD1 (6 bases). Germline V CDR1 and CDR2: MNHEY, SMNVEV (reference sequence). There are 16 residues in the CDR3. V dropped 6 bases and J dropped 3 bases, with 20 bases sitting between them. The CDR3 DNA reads TGTGCCAGCAGCCCAGGGGCCGCCCAACTTTACTATGGCTACACCTTC. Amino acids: CASSPGAAQLYYGYTF.

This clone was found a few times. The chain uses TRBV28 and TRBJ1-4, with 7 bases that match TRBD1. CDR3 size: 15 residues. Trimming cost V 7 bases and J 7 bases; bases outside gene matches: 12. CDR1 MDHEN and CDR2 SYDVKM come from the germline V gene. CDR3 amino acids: CASNPDREIGEKLFF. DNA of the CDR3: TGTGCCAGCAACCCTGACAGGGAGATAGGTGAAAAACTGTTTTTT.

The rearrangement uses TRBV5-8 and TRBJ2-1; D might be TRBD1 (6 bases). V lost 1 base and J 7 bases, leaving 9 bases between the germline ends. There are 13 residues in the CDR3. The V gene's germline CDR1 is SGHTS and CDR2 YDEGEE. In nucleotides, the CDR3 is TGTGCCAGCAGCTTGAGGGGGAGAAATGAGCAGTTCTTC. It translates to CASSLRGRNEQFF.

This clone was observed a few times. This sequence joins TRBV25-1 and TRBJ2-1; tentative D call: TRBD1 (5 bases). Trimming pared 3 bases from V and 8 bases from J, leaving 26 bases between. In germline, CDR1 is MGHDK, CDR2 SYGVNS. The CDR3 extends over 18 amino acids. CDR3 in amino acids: CASSDNGVKTGRIDEQFF. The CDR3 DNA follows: TGTGCCAGCAGTGACAACGGAGTGAAAACAGGACGTATCGATGAGCAGTTCTTC.

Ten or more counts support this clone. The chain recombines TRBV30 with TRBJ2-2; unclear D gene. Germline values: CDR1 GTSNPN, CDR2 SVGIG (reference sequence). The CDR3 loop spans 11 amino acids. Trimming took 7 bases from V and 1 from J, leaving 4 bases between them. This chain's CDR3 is CALENTGELFF. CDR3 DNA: TGTGCCTTAGAGAACACCGGGGAGCTGTTTTTT.

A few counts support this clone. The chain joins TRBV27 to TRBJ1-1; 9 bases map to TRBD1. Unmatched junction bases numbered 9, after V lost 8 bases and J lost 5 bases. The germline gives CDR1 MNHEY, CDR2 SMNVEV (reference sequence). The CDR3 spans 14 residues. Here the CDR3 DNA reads TGTGCCAGCTTTATACAGGGGGCCGGGACTGAAGCTTTCTTT. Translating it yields CASFIQGAGTEAFF.

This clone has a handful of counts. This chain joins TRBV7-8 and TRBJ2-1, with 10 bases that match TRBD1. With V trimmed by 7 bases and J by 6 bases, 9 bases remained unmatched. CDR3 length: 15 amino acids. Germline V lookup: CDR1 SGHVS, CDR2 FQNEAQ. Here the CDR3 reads CASTTGTGVANEQFF. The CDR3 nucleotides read TGTGCCAGCACCACCGGGACAGGGGTTGCCAATGAGCAGTTCTTC.

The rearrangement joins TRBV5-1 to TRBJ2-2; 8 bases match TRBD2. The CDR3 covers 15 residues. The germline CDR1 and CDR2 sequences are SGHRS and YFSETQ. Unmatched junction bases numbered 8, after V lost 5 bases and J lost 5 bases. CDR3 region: CASRPGGPYTGELFF. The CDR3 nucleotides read TGCGCCAGCAGGCCGGGGGGGCCGTATACCGGGGAGCTGTTTTTT.

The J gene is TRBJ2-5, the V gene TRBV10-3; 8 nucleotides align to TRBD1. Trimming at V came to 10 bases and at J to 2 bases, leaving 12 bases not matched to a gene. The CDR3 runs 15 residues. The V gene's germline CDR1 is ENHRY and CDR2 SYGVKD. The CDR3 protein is CATQTITGGQETQYF. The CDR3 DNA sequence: TGTGCCACCCAGACAATTACAGGGGGTCAAGAGACCCAGTACTTC.

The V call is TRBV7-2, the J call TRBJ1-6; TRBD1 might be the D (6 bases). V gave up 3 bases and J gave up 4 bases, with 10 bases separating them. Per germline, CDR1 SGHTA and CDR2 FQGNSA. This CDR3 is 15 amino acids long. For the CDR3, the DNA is TGTGCCAGCAGCTTCGACAGGATGTATAATTCACCCCTCCACTTT. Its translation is CASSFDRMYNSPLHF.

The CDR3 DNA follows: TGTGCCAGCACTCCCCTTGGGGGACTAGCGGGAGGGTTCGGGGAGCTGTTTTTT. The encoded protein is CASTPLGGLAGGFGELFF. The rearrangement links TRBV28 to TRBJ2-2; TRBD2 aligns across 16 bases. The CDR3 is 18 residues long. V lost 7 bases and J lost 7; bases outside the gene matches: 12. Germline V gene data show CDR1 as MDHEN and CDR2 as SYDVKM.

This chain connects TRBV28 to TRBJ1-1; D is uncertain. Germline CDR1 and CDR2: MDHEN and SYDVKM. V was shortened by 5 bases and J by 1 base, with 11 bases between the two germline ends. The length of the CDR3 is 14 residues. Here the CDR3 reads CASSIYHGNTEAFF. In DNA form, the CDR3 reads TGTGCCAGCAGTATATACCACGGGAACACTGAAGCTTTCTTT.

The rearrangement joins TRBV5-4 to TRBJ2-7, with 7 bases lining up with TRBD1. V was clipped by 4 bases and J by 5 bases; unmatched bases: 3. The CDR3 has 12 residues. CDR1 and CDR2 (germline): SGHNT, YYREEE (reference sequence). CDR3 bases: TGTGCCAGCAGCCTCGACAGGGACGAGCAGTACGTC. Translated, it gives CASSLDRDEQYV.

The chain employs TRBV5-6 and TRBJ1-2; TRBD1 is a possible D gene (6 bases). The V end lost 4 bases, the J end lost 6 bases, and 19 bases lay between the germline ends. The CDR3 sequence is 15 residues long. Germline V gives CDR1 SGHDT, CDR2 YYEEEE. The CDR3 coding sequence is TGTGCCAGCAGCCACTATACAGGGCCCGGGCATGGCTACACCTTC. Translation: CASSHYTGPGHGYTF.

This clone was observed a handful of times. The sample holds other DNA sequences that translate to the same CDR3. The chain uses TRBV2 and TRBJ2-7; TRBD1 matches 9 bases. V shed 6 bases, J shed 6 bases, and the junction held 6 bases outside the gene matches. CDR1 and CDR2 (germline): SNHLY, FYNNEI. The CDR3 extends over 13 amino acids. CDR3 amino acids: CASRGDRVPEQYF. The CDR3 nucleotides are TGTGCCAGCAGGGGGGACAGGGTCCCCGAGCAGTACTTC.

CDR3: CASSFLEGYNEQFF. The CDR3 region has the DNA TGTGCCAGCAGCTTTCTTGAGGGCTACAATGAGCAGTTCTTC. V and J are TRBV5-8 and TRBJ2-1, with D possibly being TRBD2 (5 bases). The CDR3 sequence is 14 residues long. V lost 2 bases to trimming and J lost 3 bases, with 9 bases between them. Germline V gene lookup returns CDR1 SGHTS and CDR2 YDEGEE. Full variable domain (outside the CDR3, taken from reference TRBV5-8 and TRBJ2-1): EAGVTQSPTHLIKTRGQQATLRCSPISGHTSVYWYQQALGLGLQFLLWYDEGEERNRGNFPPRFSGRQFPNYSSELNVNALELEDSALYLCASSFLEGYNEQFFGPGTRLTVL.

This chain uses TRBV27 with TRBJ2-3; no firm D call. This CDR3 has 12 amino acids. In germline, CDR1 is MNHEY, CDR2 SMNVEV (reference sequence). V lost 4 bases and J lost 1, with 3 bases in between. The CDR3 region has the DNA TGTGCCAGCAGTTCAGGCACAGATACGCAGTATTTT. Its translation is CASSSGTDTQYF.

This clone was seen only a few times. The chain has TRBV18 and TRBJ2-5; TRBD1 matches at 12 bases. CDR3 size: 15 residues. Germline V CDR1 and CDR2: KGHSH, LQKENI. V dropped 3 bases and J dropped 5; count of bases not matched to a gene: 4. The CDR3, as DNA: TGTGCCAGCTCACCGGGACAGGGGGCAAGGGAGACCCAGTACTTC. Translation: CASSPGQGARETQYF.